The 3 T cell receptor beta chains in this list originate from one sample, sequenced in a study of prognosis after radiotherapy for stage I lung cancer. Two rounds of multiplex PCR amplified TCR beta CDR3 from genomic DNA. First-round PCR, the initial amplification, used primers specific to each TRBV and TRBJ gene. TCRdb re-analysed the multiplex PCR reads in MiXCR, keeping a single row per CDR3 protein. The sample consists of around 27,000 distinct CDR3 sequences, roughly 31% of them appearing once. The input for sequencing was PBMCs, taken before or after stereotactic body radiation therapy (not recorded which). These receptors were obtained from a donor older than 45 with non-small cell lung cancer.

This clonotype occurred many times. The chain couples TRBV13 to TRBJ1-2; 8 bases are a match to TRBD1. V was clipped by 5 bases and J by 5 bases; unmatched bases: 7. The CDR3 has 14 amino acids. Per germline, CDR1 PRHDT and CDR2 FYEKMQ (reference sequence). This CDR3 is CASSPGQGRYGYTF. In DNA, the CDR3 is TGTGCCAGCAGCCCCGGACAGGGTCGGTATGGCTACACCTTC.

The genes are TRBV20-1 and TRBJ2-3; the match to TRBD1 covers 9 bases. V shed 3 bases, J shed 5 bases, and the junction held 9 bases outside the gene matches. The germline CDR1 and CDR2 sequences are DFQATT and SNEGSKA (reference sequence). The CDR3 runs to 15 residues. The CDR3 protein is CSASPPDRGIDTQYF. The CDR3 coding sequence is TGCAGTGCTAGTCCTCCGGACAGGGGAATAGATACGCAGTATTTT.

By its share, this clonotype is medium-sized. This sequence joins TRBV27 and TRBJ2-1; no clear D. Germline loops: CDR1 MNHEY, CDR2 SMNVEV (reference sequence). Deletions cut 8 bases from V and 2 bases from J, with 13 bases between. The CDR3 sequence is 14 residues long. The CDR3 DNA follows: TGTGCCAGCCAGAGGAGTTCCACCTACAATGAGCAGTTCTTC. Protein: CASQRSSTYNEQFF.